The next 28 T cell receptor beta chains were all read from a single sample in a study of T cells in Graves' hyperthyroidism and ophthalmopathy. What was amplified from RNA transcripts were TCR beta CDR3 regions. The HTBI primer set served for first-round RT-PCR of the TCR CDR3. TCRdb independently ran MiXCR on the multiplex PCR reads; one entry per CDR3 protein. This sample has some 490,000 distinct CDR3 sequences, with about 15% found just once. Sequencing was done on a sample of blood. Receptors originate from a woman between 25 and 40 years old with Graves' ophthalmopathy.

The sample holds many counts of this clonotype. V gene TRBV2 combines with J gene TRBJ2-3; D is uncertain. CDR3 length: 14 amino acids. V shed 7 bases and J shed 3 bases, with 14 bases lying between them. In germline, CDR1 is SNHLY, CDR2 FYNNEI. The CDR3 region has the DNA TGTGCCAGCATTGACAATGTTGGAACAGATACGCAGTATTTT. Translated: CASIDNVGTDTQYF.

The sample holds a few counts of this clonotype. V usage is TRBV7-3 and J usage is TRBJ2-5, with 8 bases fitting TRBD1. Per germline, CDR1 SGHTA and CDR2 FQGTGA. The V and J ends lost 5 bases and 5 bases, in that order; junction bases with no gene match: 19. This CDR3 is built from 18 residues. CDR3 in DNA: TGTGCCAGCAGCCAAGGCCCGAGTTGGCAGGGGGCTCGGGAGACCCAGTACTTC. Protein: CASSQGPSWQGARETQYF.

This clonotype has just one count. The chain has TRBV12-3 or TRBV12-4 and TRBJ1-3; D gene uncertain. This CDR3 region has 16 residues. With 6 bases removed from V and 0 bases from J, the gap between germline ends came to 15 bases. CDR3 in DNA: TGTGCCAGCAGCGCGCAGGCAGCGCTCTCTGGAAACACCATATATTTT. It codes for CASSAQAALSGNTIYF.

Many counts were recorded for this clonotype. V and J are TRBV28 and TRBJ2-7, with 8 bases fitting TRBD1. The germline CDR1 and CDR2 sequences are MDHEN and SYDVKM. Trimming cost V 7 bases and J 7 bases; bases outside gene matches: 18. The CDR3 has 16 amino acids. The CDR3 here is CASTTPRQGPWGEQYF. The CDR3 coding sequence is TGTGCCAGCACCACCCCCCGACAGGGGCCCTGGGGGGAGCAGTACTTC.

This clonotype was detected ten times or more. This rearrangement joins TRBV20-1 to TRBJ1-3; TRBD1 might be the D (5 bases). The germline V gene has CDR1 DFQATT and CDR2 SNEGSKA (reference sequence). CDR3 length: 14 amino acids. The V gene lost 1 base and the J gene lost 0 bases, with 7 bases spanning the gap. Here the CDR3 DNA reads TGCAGTGCTAGAGTTGGGGCCTCTGGAAACACCATATATTTT. Protein sequence: CSARVGASGNTIYF.

The chain couples TRBV13 to TRBJ2-7, with 7 bases aligning to TRBD2. The length of the CDR3 is 15 residues. Germline V gives CDR1 PRHDT, CDR2 FYEKMQ (reference sequence). The V segment lost 5 bases and the J segment 3 bases; nucleotides outside the gene matches: 10. The CDR3, as DNA: TGTGCCAGCAGCCCCCGAGGGGCGGGAGACTACGAGCAGTACTTC. Its translation is CASSPRGAGDYEQYF.

The rearrangement uses TRBV29-1 and TRBJ2-1, with D hard to call. The CDR3 is made up of 10 amino acids. Germline lookup yields CDR1 SQVTM and CDR2 ANQGSEA. V was trimmed by 8 bases and J by 8 bases, leaving 10 bases between them. Written as DNA, the CDR3 is TGCAGCATGTTCGAGCATGAGCAGTTCTTC. Its translation is CSMFEHEQFF.

In its sample, this clonotype was seen many times. This chain connects TRBV20-1 to TRBJ1-2; 7 bases align to TRBD1. V gave up 5 bases and J gave up 0 bases; unmatched junction bases: 6. CDR3 length equals 14 residues. Germline V gene sequence: CDR1 DFQATT, CDR2 SNEGSKA (reference sequence). CDR3 nucleotides: TGCAGTGCTGAGGGGGGACAGACTAACTATGGCTACACCTTC. Amino acid sequence: CSAEGGQTNYGYTF.

This clonotype came up a few times. The chain has TRBV5-4 and TRBJ2-3, with D perhaps matching TRBD1 (5 bases). The germline V gene encodes CDR1 SGHNT and CDR2 YYREEE (reference sequence). V dropped 9 bases and J dropped 0 bases, with 17 bases sitting between them. The CDR3 runs 15 residues. The CDR3 protein is CATGKEGRSTDTQYF. The CDR3 DNA follows: TGTGCCACAGGGAAGGAAGGTCGTAGCACAGATACGCAGTATTTT. The full variable domain, completed using reference TRBV5-4 and TRBJ2-3, is ETGVTQSPTHLIKTRGQQVTLRCSSQSGHNTVSWYQQALGQGPQFIFQYYREEENGRGNFPPRFSGLQFPNYSSELNVNALELDDSALYLCATGKEGRSTDTQYFGPGTRLTVL.

The chain has TRBV29-1 and TRBJ2-7; possible D gene TRBD1, 5 bases. Germline CDR1 and CDR2: SQVTM and ANQGSEA. The CDR3 runs to 11 residues. V was pared by 4 bases and J by 4 bases, with 8 bases between. The CDR3 region is CSVGGRYEQYF. The CDR3 DNA reads TGCAGCGTTGGGGGCCGATACGAGCAGTACTTC.

This clonotype was observed at least ten times. The gene calls are TRBV7-2 and TRBJ2-3; 8 nucleotides match TRBD2. The junction had 9 bases not matched to a gene; V was cut back by 5 bases and J by 2 bases. Germline-derived CDR1 and CDR2 are SGHTA and FQGNSA. The CDR3 runs 16 residues. CDR3 amino acids: CASSPPRGEDTDTQYF. Here the CDR3 DNA reads TGTGCCAGCAGCCCCCCGCGGGGGGAGGACACAGATACGCAGTATTTT.

This clonotype was detected a few times. The J gene is TRBJ2-3, the V gene TRBV4-3; D gene uncertain. The CDR3 is 15 amino acids. The ends were cut back, 4 bases at V and 0 bases at J, with 11 bases in the middle. Germline CDR1 is LGHNA and CDR2 is YSLEER. The DNA for the CDR3 is TGCGCCAGCAGCCCCCGGGCCTCTAGCACAGATACGCAGTATTTT. Translation: CASSPRASSTDTQYF.

This clonotype was observed at least ten times. This chain connects TRBV28 to TRBJ2-5, with 13 positions matching TRBD2. The CDR3 sequence is 15 residues long. V was clipped by 5 bases and J by 5 bases; unmatched bases: 5. Germline loops: CDR1 MDHEN, CDR2 SYDVKM. The CDR3 DNA is TGTGCCAGCAGTCTGACTAGCGGGAGGATGGAGACCCAGTACTTC. It specifies CASSLTSGRMETQYF.

This clonotype came up many times. V gene TRBV12-3 or TRBV12-4 combines with J gene TRBJ2-7; TRBD2 might be the D (5 bases). The ends were cut back, 2 bases at V and 2 bases at J, with 7 bases in the middle. This CDR3 spans 13 amino acids. CDR3 in amino acids: CASSLSSPYEQYF. The DNA for the CDR3 is TGTGCCAGCAGTTTATCTAGCCCCTACGAGCAGTACTTC.

The sample holds a few counts of this clonotype. The chain combines TRBV3-1 with TRBJ2-1; 8 bases are a match to TRBD2. The ends lost 0 bases at V and 3 bases at J; junction bases unmatched: 4. Looked up from germline, CDR1 is LGHDT and CDR2 is YNNKEL (reference sequence). There are 16 residues in the CDR3. This CDR3 reads CASSQDLSGNYNEQFF. CDR3 DNA: TGTGCCAGCAGCCAAGATCTTAGCGGGAACTACAATGAGCAGTTCTTC.

This clonotype has a count of ten or more. V gene TRBV20-1 combines with J gene TRBJ2-2; no reliable D call. Germline assignment: CDR1 DFQATT and CDR2 SNEGSKA (reference sequence). This CDR3 spans 13 amino acids. V was trimmed by 1 base and J by 0 bases, leaving 3 bases between them. The CDR3 nucleotides read TGCAGTGCTAGAGGGACGAACACCGGGGAGCTGTTTTTT. It translates to CSARGTNTGELFF.

The table lists this clonotype with a few counts. The chain is built from TRBV5-1 and TRBJ2-3, with 10 bases matching TRBD2. CDR1 and CDR2 from the germline V gene are SGHRS and YFSETQ. The V gene end was trimmed by 4 bases and the J gene end by 5 bases; junction bases not matched to a gene: 16. CDR3 length equals 18 residues. CDR3 sequence reads: CASSRPPLAGGMGDTQYF. The CDR3 nucleotides read TGCGCCAGCAGCCGGCCCCCCTTAGCGGGAGGTATGGGAGATACGCAGTATTTT.

This clonotype was seen a few times. The chain combines TRBV28 with TRBJ2-5; D tentatively fits TRBD1 or TRBD2 (6 bases each). The ends were cut back, 3 bases at V and 2 bases at J, with 13 bases in the middle. The CDR3 contains 15 residues. The germline CDR1 and CDR2 sequences are MDHEN and SYDVKM. The CDR3 loop reads CASSFRGRTQETQYF. The CDR3 DNA sequence: TGTGCCAGCAGTTTTCGGGGGCGAACTCAAGAGACCCAGTACTTC.

The table lists this clonotype with many counts. The chain combines TRBV5-5 with TRBJ2-7; 7 bases fit TRBD1. CDR1 and CDR2 from the germline V gene are SGHKS and YYEKEE (reference sequence). The J segment lost 2 bases and the V segment lost 2 bases, leaving 10 bases of the junction unmatched. This CDR3 has 16 amino acids. CDR3 protein: CASSFVAGGKTYEQYF. The DNA of the CDR3 is TGTGCCAGCAGCTTTGTGGCAGGGGGAAAAACCTACGAGCAGTACTTC.

DNA for the CDR3: TGTGCCATCAGTGACCCTCAATACGAGCAGTACTTC. Translation: CAISDPQYEQYF. The chain couples TRBV10-3 to TRBJ2-7; no reliable D call. The CDR3 runs 12 residues. Trimming left V 3 bases short and J 4 bases short, with 7 bases between. CDR1 is ENHRY and CDR2 is SYGVKD in the germline V gene.

Remarks on this clonotype: This may come from a read error, since a much larger clone is one base off. This chain joins TRBV18 and TRBJ2-7; D not resolved. Germline V gives CDR1 KGHSH, CDR2 LQKENI. V was pared by 4 bases and J by 5 bases, with 12 bases between. CDR3 length: 13 residues. The CDR3 nucleotides read TGTGCCAGCTCACACCCCCCCCCTCACGAGCAGTACTTC. Its translation is CASSHPPPHEQYF.

This clonotype was seen more than once but under ten times. The chain links TRBV28 to TRBJ2-1; 9 bases align to TRBD2. The germline V gene encodes CDR1 MDHEN and CDR2 SYDVKM. This CDR3 spans 17 amino acids. Trimming took 7 bases from V and 4 from J; bases not matched to a gene: 14. The CDR3 protein is CASTRPLPSGTYNEQFF. For the CDR3, the DNA is TGTGCCAGCACCCGACCATTACCTAGCGGGACATACAATGAGCAGTTCTTC.

This clonotype was found many times. V usage is TRBV5-1 and J usage is TRBJ2-5, with 8 bases matching TRBD2. CDR1 and CDR2 (germline): SGHRS, YFSETQ. The trim removed 7 bases at V and 1 base at J, leaving 6 bases unmatched. The CDR3 loop spans 14 amino acids. For the CDR3, the DNA is TGCGCCAGCGTGACGGGGGGGACCCAAGAGACCCAGTACTTC. Residues: CASVTGGTQETQYF.

This clonotype was found many times. The gene calls are TRBV20-1 and TRBJ1-1; no clear D. CDR1 is DFQATT, CDR2 SNEGSKA, per germline (reference sequence). This CDR3 has 11 residues. V was clipped by 1 base and J by 6 bases, with 6 bases between them. CDR3 in amino acids: CSARVGPEAFF. The CDR3 DNA reads as TGCAGTGCTAGAGTCGGGCCTGAAGCTTTCTTT.

This clonotype was seen only a few times. This chain links TRBV27 with TRBJ2-3; perhaps D is TRBD1 or TRBD2 (5 bases each). The CDR3 runs 14 residues. CDR1 MNHEY and CDR2 SMNVEV come from the germline V gene (reference sequence). Trimming removed 1 base at V and 5 bases at J, with 10 bases between. CDR3 in amino acids: CASSLWGRGDTQYF. CDR3 sequence (DNA): TGTGCCAGCAGTTTATGGGGACGTGGAGATACGCAGTATTTT.

The table lists this clonotype with many counts. This sequence joins TRBV14 and TRBJ2-1; 12 bases match TRBD2. Germline loops: CDR1 SGHDN, CDR2 FVKESK. This CDR3 has 16 residues. V lost 4 bases to trimming and J lost 3 bases; unmatched junction nucleotides: 4. Written as DNA, the CDR3 is TGTGCCAGCAGCCTACTGACTAGCGGGAGCTACAATGAGCAGTTCTTC. The encoded protein is CASSLLTSGSYNEQFF.

This clonotype came up a few times. The chain carries TRBV28 and TRBJ1-2; tentative D call: TRBD1 (6 bases). The ends were cut back, 1 base at V and 8 bases at J, with 20 bases in the middle. The germline CDR1 and CDR2 sequences are MDHEN and SYDVKM. The CDR3 loop spans 16 amino acids. The CDR3 DNA sequence: TGTGCCAGCAGTTTATTTTTGGGAGGACAGATCTCCGGCTACACCTTC. It encodes CASSLFLGGQISGYTF.

This clonotype was recorded at least ten times. This chain uses TRBV20-1 with TRBJ2-5; the D is unclear. The CDR3 consists of 12 residues. V was pared by 3 bases and J by 1 base, with 6 bases between. Germline lookup yields CDR1 DFQATT and CDR2 SNEGSKA (reference sequence). CDR3 in DNA: TGCAGTGCTAGTGGCAGCCAAGAGACCCAGTACTTC. Its translation: CSASGSQETQYF.